Below, 28 T cell receptor beta chains from the same sample are listed, as sequenced in a study of PD-1 blockade in classical Hodgkin lymphoma. Measured with immunoSEQ multiplex PCR; TCRdb has only the in-frame clones, and not every one. The sample has 3,500 to 4,000 clones, 50% to 75% seen once. Time point reported: cycle 4 day 1 (C4D1), after more than 5 weeks of nivolumab. All the patients suffered relapse after autologous stem cell transplantation, and brentuximab vedotin exposure differed. Magnetic negative selection isolated CD8+ T cells from thawed PBMCs. Source: CD8+ T cells from blood, taken before the fourth cycle of nivolumab. All receptors derive from a human donor with classical Hodgkin lymphoma.

This clone was recorded a few times. This chain joins TRBV6-5 and TRBJ2-2; 11 bases match TRBD2. V shed 6 bases, J shed 0 bases, and the junction held 0 bases outside the gene matches. CDR3 length: 15 residues. Per germline, CDR1 MNHEY and CDR2 SVGAGI. CDR3 loop: CASRGLAANTGELFF. The CDR3 DNA follows: TGTGCCAGCAGGGGACTAGCGGCGAACACCGGGGAGCTGTTTTTT.

This clone was found a few times. This rearrangement joins TRBV28 to TRBJ2-7; no firm D call. CDR3 length equals 12 residues. The germline V gene has CDR1 MDHEN and CDR2 SYDVKM. V was cut by 3 bases and J by 6 bases, with 9 bases left in between. The CDR3 DNA is TGTGCCAGCAGTTTTTTAGCTTCCGAGCAGTACTTC. It specifies CASSFLASEQYF. Variable domain in full (rest from reference TRBV28 and TRBJ2-7): DVKVTQSSRYLVKRTGEKVFLECVQDMDHENMFWYRQDPGLGLRLIYFSYDVKMKEKGDIPEGYSVSREKKERFSLILESASTNQTSMYLCASSFLASEQYFGPGTRLTVT.

The V and J genes are TRBV4-1 and TRBJ2-7, with D perhaps matching TRBD1 (5 bases). CDR3 length equals 15 residues. Germline loops: CDR1 MGHRA, CDR2 YSYEKL. The V gene lost 4 bases and the J gene lost 2 bases, with 15 bases spanning the gap. This CDR3 is CASSLQVRAPYEQYF. In DNA form, the CDR3 reads TGCGCCAGCAGCCTCCAGGTCAGGGCTCCCTACGAGCAGTACTTC.

The genes are TRBV5-5 and TRBJ1-6; 7 positions agree with TRBD1. Losses at the gene ends were 4 bases for V and 7 bases for J; bases not matched to a gene: 8. Germline V gene data show CDR1 as SGHKS and CDR2 as YYEKEE (reference sequence). The CDR3 totals 15 residues. CDR3 nucleotides: TGTGCCAGCAGCCTCTGGGGACAGCAAAATTCACCCCTCCACTTT. It encodes CASSLWGQQNSPLHF.

This clone is large within its sample. The chain recombines TRBV7-9 with TRBJ2-7, with a possible D match to TRBD1 (6 bases). The CDR3 runs 15 residues. Trimming pared 1 base from V and 3 bases from J, leaving 13 bases between. Germline lookup yields CDR1 SEHNR and CDR2 FQNEAQ (reference sequence). The CDR3, as DNA: TGTGCCAGCAGCTTAGTGTGGGGGCAGAACTACGAGCAGTACTTC. Encoded protein: CASSLVWGQNYEQYF. The complete variable domain, with remaining parts taken from reference TRBV7-9 and TRBJ2-7, reads DTGVSQNPRHKITKRGQNVTFRCDPISEHNRLYWYRQTLGQGPEFLTYFQNEAQLEKSRLLSDRFSAERPKGSFSTLEIQRTEQGDSAMYLCASSLVWGQNYEQYFGPGTRLTVT.

V and J are TRBV18 and TRBJ2-1; D remains ambiguous. CDR3 length: 19 amino acids. V was cut by 3 bases and J by 4 bases, with 25 bases left in between. CDR1 KGHSH and CDR2 LQKENI come from the germline V gene. The CDR3 is CASSPPVWVEGNEYNEQFF. The CDR3 coding sequence is TGTGCCAGCTCACCGCCGGTTTGGGTTGAAGGGAACGAATACAATGAGCAGTTCTTC.

The chain joins TRBV27 to TRBJ2-7; D may be TRBD2 (6 bases). The ends were cut back, 5 bases at V and 6 bases at J, with 11 bases in the middle. The CDR3 runs to 12 residues. Germline V gene lookup returns CDR1 MNHEY and CDR2 SMNVEV (reference sequence). The CDR3 sequence is CASSPGLLEQYF. The DNA for the CDR3 is TGTGCCAGCAGTCCCGGACTACTCGAGCAGTACTTC.

The chain combines TRBV7-9 with TRBJ1-2, with D unclear. The V end lost 8 bases, the J end lost 6 bases, and 7 bases lay between the germline ends. The CDR3 has 10 residues. In germline, CDR1 is SEHNR, CDR2 FQNEAQ (reference sequence). The CDR3 region has the DNA TGTGCCAGCGAGGAGGATGGCTACACCTTC. This codes for CASEEDGYTF.

This chain links TRBV7-3 with TRBJ1-1; tentative D call: TRBD1 (6 bases). The CDR3 runs to 14 residues. V dropped 0 bases and J dropped 7 bases, with 12 bases sitting between them. Germline CDR1 and CDR2: SGHTA and FQGTGA. CDR3 nucleotide sequence: TGTGCCAGCAGCTTAACTGGCAGGGGCAATGAAGCTTTCTTT. The encoded protein is CASSLTGRGNEAFF.

The chain is built from TRBV27 and TRBJ2-7; D is tentatively TRBD1 or TRBD2 (5 bases each). The CDR3 loop spans 14 amino acids. V lost 4 bases and J 0 bases, leaving 10 bases between the germline ends. Germline V gives CDR1 MNHEY, CDR2 SMNVEV (reference sequence). CDR3 residues: CASSSTGPSYEQYF. In DNA form, the CDR3 reads TGTGCCAGCAGTTCAACGGGACCCTCCTACGAGCAGTACTTC.

This chain links TRBV5-6 with TRBJ2-7; D might be TRBD2 (5 bases). The germline V and J ends were trimmed by 3 bases and 5 bases, with 24 bases remaining between them. Per germline, CDR1 SGHDT and CDR2 YYEEEE. The CDR3 consists of 17 residues. The CDR3 nucleotides read TGTGCCAGCAGCTCACAAACCTGGACTGGTCGTTTCGACGAGCAGTACTTC. It is translated as CASSSQTWTGRFDEQYF.

This rearrangement joins TRBV28 to TRBJ1-5; tentative D call: TRBD1 (5 bases). This CDR3 is built from 14 residues. Deletions cut 7 bases from V and 4 bases from J, with 14 bases between. The germline V gene encodes CDR1 MDHEN and CDR2 SYDVKM. Here the CDR3 DNA reads TGTGCCAGCACCCCTTTTGAGGGGAATCAGCCCCAGCATTTT. Residues: CASTPFEGNQPQHF.

This chain connects TRBV6-9 to TRBJ2-5; 7 bases line up with TRBD1. Germline assignment: CDR1 MNHGY and CDR2 SVAAGI. The length of the CDR3 is 12 residues. V trimming: 10 bases; J trimming: 5 bases; junction bases outside the gene matches: 7. DNA of the CDR3: TGTGCCACTATAACAGGGGCGGAGACCCAGTACTTC. This sequence encodes CATITGAETQYF.

The chain is built from TRBV12-5 and TRBJ2-2; possible D gene TRBD1, 7 bases. CDR3 length: 12 amino acids. The germline gives CDR1 LGHNT, CDR2 FRNRAP. With 7 bases removed from V and 8 bases from J, the gap between germline ends came to 11 bases. CDR3: CASAGGTGELFF. The CDR3 DNA reads TGTGCTAGTGCAGGGGGGACTGGGGAGCTGTTTTTT.

This chain joins TRBV10-3 and TRBJ1-2; no reliable D call. The CDR3 runs to 14 residues. The germline CDR1 and CDR2 sequences are ENHRY and SYGVKD. V was shortened by 0 bases and J by 2 bases, with 7 bases between the two germline ends. The CDR3 region is CAISESEQNYGYTF. The CDR3 region has the DNA TGTGCCATCAGTGAGTCGGAACAGAACTATGGCTACACCTTC.

V and J are TRBV6-5 and TRBJ1-2; D not certain. V lost 4 bases and J 1 base, leaving 13 bases between the germline ends. The CDR3 sequence is 15 residues long. The germline CDR1 and CDR2 sequences are MNHEY and SVGAGI. CDR3 DNA: TGTGCCAGCAGTTCTACCTGGTCTCTTAACTATGGCTACACCTTC. Its translation: CASSSTWSLNYGYTF.

This clone was found a few times. V usage is TRBV19 and J usage is TRBJ1-1, with D possibly being TRBD1 (5 bases). Germline lookup yields CDR1 LNHDA and CDR2 SQIVND (reference sequence). V was clipped by 1 base and J by 5 bases, with 14 bases between them. The CDR3 is made up of 15 amino acids. The CDR3: CASSIGQGSWTEAFF. The CDR3 coding sequence is TGTGCCAGTAGTATAGGCCAGGGTAGCTGGACTGAAGCTTTCTTT.

The rearrangement uses TRBV7-8 and TRBJ1-2; no clear D. Germline V gives CDR1 SGHVS, CDR2 FQNEAQ. V lost 5 bases, J lost 6 bases, and 13 bases lay in between. The CDR3 extends over 13 amino acids. This CDR3 reads CASSPDFTNGYTF. CDR3 in DNA: TGTGCCAGCAGCCCAGATTTTACCAATGGCTACACCTTC.

The chain couples TRBV28 to TRBJ2-2; 13 bases are shared with TRBD2. CDR1 MDHEN and CDR2 SYDVKM come from the germline V gene. The CDR3 totals 17 residues. V lost 6 bases and J lost 1; bases outside the gene matches: 5. The CDR3 region has the DNA TGTGCCAGCAGGTCGGGACTAGCGGGGCGGAACACCGGGGAGCTGTTTTTT. This sequence encodes CASRSGLAGRNTGELFF.

J is TRBJ2-7 and V is TRBV6-1; 7 nucleotides align to TRBD1. CDR3 length equals 15 residues. Germline V gene lookup returns CDR1 MNHNS and CDR2 SASEGT. J was trimmed by 0 bases and V by 4 bases; bases with no gene match: 6. The CDR3 DNA follows: TGTGCCAGCAGTGTTTATTGGGACAGCTCCTACGAGCAGTACTTC. Translating gives CASSVYWDSSYEQYF.

The CDR3 nucleotides are TGTGCCACCTATCCGACAGGGGGCGCGGATGGCTACACCTTC. Its protein is CATYPTGGADGYTF. The genes are TRBV10-3 and TRBJ1-2; 10 bases agree with TRBD1. The CDR3 totals 14 residues. The germline V gene has CDR1 ENHRY and CDR2 SYGVKD. Trimming at V came to 10 bases and at J to 6 bases, leaving 11 bases not matched to a gene.

V usage is TRBV9 and J usage is TRBJ1-5; D ambiguous. V was trimmed by 5 bases and J by 2 bases, leaving 14 bases between them. Germline V gene sequence: CDR1 SGDLS, CDR2 YYNGEE. CDR3 size: 15 residues. The CDR3 sequence: CASSASPWGNQPQHF. DNA of the CDR3: TGTGCCAGCAGTGCCAGCCCGTGGGGCAATCAGCCCCAGCATTTT.

This clone has only a few counts. V and J are TRBV5-6 and TRBJ1-2; no clear D gene. In germline, CDR1 is SGHDT, CDR2 YYEEEE. V lost 3 bases, J lost 4 bases, and 13 bases lay in between. The CDR3 is 14 amino acids. CDR3 protein: CASSSWSLAYGYTF. The CDR3 DNA follows: TGTGCCAGCAGCTCCTGGTCCCTAGCCTATGGCTACACCTTC.

In its sample, this clone was seen a few times. The rearrangement uses TRBV6-6 and TRBJ2-7, with TRBD2 matching 11 bases. CDR3 length: 16 residues. Germline values: CDR1 MNHNY, CDR2 SVGAGI (reference sequence). The trim removed 5 bases at V and 5 bases at J, leaving 11 bases unmatched. CDR3 DNA sequence: TGTGCCAGCAGTACGCCCCTAGCGGGAGGCTTCGACGAGCAGTACTTC. It codes for CASSTPLAGGFDEQYF.

The chain joins TRBV6-1 to TRBJ1-3; D call uncertain. Germline CDR1 MNHNS, CDR2 SASEGT. V lost 5 bases to trimming and J lost 0 bases, with 5 bases between them. CDR3 length: 13 amino acids. CDR3 DNA: TGTGCCAGCAGTTCCATCTCTGGAAACACCATATATTTT. It is translated as CASSSISGNTIYF.

The chain carries TRBV10-3 and TRBJ2-2, with a possible D match to TRBD2 (6 bases). V was shortened by 7 bases and J by 5 bases, with 14 bases between the two germline ends. Germline CDR1 is ENHRY and CDR2 is SYGVKD. The CDR3 consists of 14 residues. Here the CDR3 DNA reads TGTGCCATCATGGGGGGAGAACGAACCGGGGAGCTGTTTTTT. It is translated as CAIMGGERTGELFF.

This chain connects TRBV6-1 to TRBJ1-4; the D gene is possibly TRBD1 (5 bases). The CDR3 has 15 amino acids. Germline V gene data show CDR1 as MNHNS and CDR2 as SASEGT. Trimming left V 3 bases short and J 8 bases short, with 16 bases between. The chain's CDR3 is CASSESAGFDEKLFF. Written as DNA, the CDR3 is TGTGCCAGCAGTGAGTCGGCAGGGTTTGACGAAAAACTGTTTTTT.

The chain has TRBV7-9 and TRBJ1-4, with 8 positions matching TRBD1. The CDR3 has 17 residues. The trim removed 6 bases at V and 4 bases at J, leaving 13 bases unmatched. Germline loops: CDR1 SEHNR, CDR2 FQNEAQ (reference sequence). The CDR3 coding sequence is TGTGCCAGCAGTCGTCCCCGGACAGGGAGGTTTAATGAAAAACTGTTTTTT. Translation: CASSRPRTGRFNEKLFF.